This entry concerns a single TCR beta chain. Its matching antigen is unknown. Germline values: CDR1 MNHNY, CDR2 SVGAGI (reference sequence). V lost 0 bases and J lost 2, with 7 bases in between. The CDR3 has 15 residues. This sample is drawn from a study of cytomegalovirus exposure and HLA in healthy donors. Whole-study results and caveats: Among TCR beta chains of equal frequency, HLA-associated ones were more clonally expanded in a later analysis. Presence/absence analyses assumed roughly uniform sequencing depth across donors.

The primer mix had 60 Vbeta and 13 Jbeta primers. Profiling relied on immunoSEQ multiplex PCR, and the TCRdb table lists in-frame clones only, not all of them. The table has some 96,000 clones, 64% seen once. The chain combines TRBV6-6 with TRBJ2-2, with no clear D. This TCR derives from a man aged 60 to 69 in good health and CMV-seronegative. Sequencing input: PBMCs. CDR3 coding DNA: TGTGCCAGCAGTTACTCTGGGCGAAACACCGGGGAGCTGTTTTTT. Its protein product is CASSYSGRNTGELFF.